This TCR beta chain derives from a study of blood T cells in healthy people across ages. This clonotype was observed a handful of times. Together with a sample-barcoded 5' primer, a J-beta primer mix was included in a second PCR lasting about 7 to 12 cycles. One entry per CDR3 protein, called by TCRdb with MiXCR from the 5' RACE reads. The sample holds about 930,000 distinct CDR3 sequences, around 29% seen once. This sample also belongs to another study, concerning T cells of mothers and their children. From that second work: All donors were healthy and Caucasian; they were a few mothers and their six children. The overlap seen between related mothers and children slightly exceeded that of unrelated pairs, though not significantly.

This TCR was recovered from a woman aged 40 to 50 in good health. Input material: blood.

The CDR3 DNA follows: TGCGCCAGCAGCCAAGATCAATTTGGACAGGGGTCCTACGAGCAGTACTTC. Protein sequence: CASSQDQFGQGSYEQYF. V gene TRBV4-3 combines with J gene TRBJ2-7; 9 positions agree with TRBD1. Germline-derived CDR1 and CDR2 are LGHNA and YSLEER. The ends lost 0 bases at V and 1 base at J; junction bases unmatched: 7. The CDR3 is 17 residues long.